This T cell receptor beta chain was retrieved from a study of T cell repertoires in cytomegalovirus infection. Study as a whole: Public TCR beta signatures marked donors with CMV infection and the matching HLA.

Via MiXCR, TCRdb re-called the reads, giving one row per CDR3 protein. The sample includes tens of thousands of distinct CDR3 sequences, 20% to 25% of them seen just once. This clonotype was counted ten times or more. Its specificity is unknown. The CDR3 covers 14 residues. Deletions cut 4 bases from V and 2 bases from J, with 12 bases between. CDR1 and CDR2 (germline): SGHAT, FQNNGV. The chain has TRBV11-2 and TRBJ2-7, with D possibly being TRBD1 (6 bases). The TCR originated in a human donor in good health (CMV status not recorded). Some clones in this sample may be carry-over from other donors' samples. Input material: PBMCs, sequenced either directly or after in vitro stimulation (not recorded which). The chain's CDR3 is CASSSGTLAYEQYF. CDR3 bases: TGTGCCAGCAGCTCCGGGACATTAGCCTACGAGCAGTACTTC.